This T cell receptor (beta chain) derives from a study of T cell changes during pregnancy in multiple sclerosis. Trimming took 1 base from V and 7 from J; bases not matched to a gene: 2. Germline loops: CDR1 MGHRA, CDR2 YSYEKL. This CDR3 spans 13 amino acids. The repertoire was sequenced with immunoSEQ multiplex PCR; TCRdb's copy has only in-frame clones and lacks some. The data show tens of thousands of clones, just over 90% seen once. The source of this sequence is a female donor with multiple sclerosis, enrolled in a pregnancy study. This sequence joins TRBV4-1 and TRBJ1-2; 8 nucleotides agree with TRBD1. This specimen consisted of CD4+ T cells from peripheral blood mononuclear cells, obtained after pregnancy. The CDR3 nucleotides are TGCGCCAGCAGCCAAGGGACAGGGTTTGGCTACACCTTC. Amino acid sequence: CASSQGTGFGYTF.